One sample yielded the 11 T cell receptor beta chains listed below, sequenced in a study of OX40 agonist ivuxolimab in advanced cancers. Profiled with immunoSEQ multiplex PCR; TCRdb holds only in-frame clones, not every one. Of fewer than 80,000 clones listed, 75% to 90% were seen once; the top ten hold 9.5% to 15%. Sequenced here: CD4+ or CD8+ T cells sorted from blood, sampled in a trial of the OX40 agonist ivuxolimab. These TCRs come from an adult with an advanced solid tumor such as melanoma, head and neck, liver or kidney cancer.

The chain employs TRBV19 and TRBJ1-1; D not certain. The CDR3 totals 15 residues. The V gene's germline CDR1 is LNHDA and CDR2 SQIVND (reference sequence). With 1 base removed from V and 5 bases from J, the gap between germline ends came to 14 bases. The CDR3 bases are TGTGCCAGTAGTATAGGGCAGCTGGGCGGGACTGAAGCTTTCTTT. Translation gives CASSIGQLGGTEAFF.

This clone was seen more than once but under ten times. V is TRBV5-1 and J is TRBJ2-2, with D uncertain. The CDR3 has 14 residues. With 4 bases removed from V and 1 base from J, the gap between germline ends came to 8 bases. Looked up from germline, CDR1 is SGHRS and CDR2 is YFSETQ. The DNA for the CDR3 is TGCGCCAGCAGCCTCACCGGGAACACCGGGGAGCTGTTTTTT. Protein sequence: CASSLTGNTGELFF. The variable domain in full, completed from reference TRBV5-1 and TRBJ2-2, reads KAGVTQTPRYLIKTRGQQVTLSCSPISGHRSVSWYQQTPGQGLQFLFEYFSETQRNKGNFPGRFSGRQFSNSRSEMNVSTLELGDSALYLCASSLTGNTGELFFGEGSRLTVL.

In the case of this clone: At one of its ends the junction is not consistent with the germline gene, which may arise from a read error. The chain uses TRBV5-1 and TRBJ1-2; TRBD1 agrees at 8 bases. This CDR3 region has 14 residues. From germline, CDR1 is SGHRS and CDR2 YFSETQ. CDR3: CASSSDRDRWKLCF. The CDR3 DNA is TGCGCCAGCAGCAGTGATCGGGACAGGTGGAAGCTTTGCTTC.

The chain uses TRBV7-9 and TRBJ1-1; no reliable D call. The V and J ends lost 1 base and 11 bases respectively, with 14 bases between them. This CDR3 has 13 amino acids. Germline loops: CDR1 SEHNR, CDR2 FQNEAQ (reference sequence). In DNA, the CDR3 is TGTGCCAGCAGCTTAGTGAGGGTTCATGGGGCTTTCTTT. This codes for CASSLVRVHGAFF. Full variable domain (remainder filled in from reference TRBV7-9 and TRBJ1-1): DTGVSQNPRHKITKRGQNVTFRCDPISEHNRLYWYRQTLGQGPEFLTYFQNEAQLEKSRLLSDRFSAERPKGSFSTLEIQRTEQGDSAMYLCASSLVRVHGAFFGQGTRLTVV.

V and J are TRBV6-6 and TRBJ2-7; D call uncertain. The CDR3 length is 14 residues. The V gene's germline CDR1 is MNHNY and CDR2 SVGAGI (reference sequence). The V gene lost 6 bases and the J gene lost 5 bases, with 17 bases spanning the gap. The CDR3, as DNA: TGTGCCAGCAGCCTTAAAGGTGGTTTGGACGAGCAGTACTTC. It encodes CASSLKGGLDEQYF.

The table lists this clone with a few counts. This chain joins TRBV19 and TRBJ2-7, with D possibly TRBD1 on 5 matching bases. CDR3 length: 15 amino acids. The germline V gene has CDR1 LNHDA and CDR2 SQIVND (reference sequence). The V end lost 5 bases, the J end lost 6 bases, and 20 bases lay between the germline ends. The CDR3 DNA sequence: TGTGCCAGTAGTCCCTCGCAAACAGGTGGGCGCGAGCAGTACTTC. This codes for CASSPSQTGGREQYF. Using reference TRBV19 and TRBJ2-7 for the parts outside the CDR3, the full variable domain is DGGITQSPKYLFRKEGQNVTLSCEQNLNHDAMYWYRQDPGQGLRLIYYSQIVNDFQKGDIAEGYSVSREKKESFPLTVTSAQKNPTAFYLCASSPSQTGGREQYFGPGTRLTVT.

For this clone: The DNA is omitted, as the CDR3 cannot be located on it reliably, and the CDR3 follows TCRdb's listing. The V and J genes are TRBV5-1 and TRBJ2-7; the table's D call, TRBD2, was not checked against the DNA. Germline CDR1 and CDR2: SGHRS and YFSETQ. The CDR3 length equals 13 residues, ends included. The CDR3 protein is CASSFGPGVEQYF.

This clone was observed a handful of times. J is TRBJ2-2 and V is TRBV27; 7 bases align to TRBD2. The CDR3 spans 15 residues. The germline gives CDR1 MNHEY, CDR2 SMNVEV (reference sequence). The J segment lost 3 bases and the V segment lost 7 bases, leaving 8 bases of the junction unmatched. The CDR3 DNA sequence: TGTGCCAGCATGGCCCACCGGGGGGACACCGGGGAGCTGTTTTTT. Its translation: CASMAHRGDTGELFF.

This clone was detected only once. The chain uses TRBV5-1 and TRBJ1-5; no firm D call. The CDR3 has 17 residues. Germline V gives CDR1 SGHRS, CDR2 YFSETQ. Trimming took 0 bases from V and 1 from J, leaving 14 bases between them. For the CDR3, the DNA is TGCGCCAGCAGCTTGGGGTCTCCCTCGAGGAGCAATCAGCCCCAGCATTTT. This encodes CASSLGSPSRSNQPQHF.

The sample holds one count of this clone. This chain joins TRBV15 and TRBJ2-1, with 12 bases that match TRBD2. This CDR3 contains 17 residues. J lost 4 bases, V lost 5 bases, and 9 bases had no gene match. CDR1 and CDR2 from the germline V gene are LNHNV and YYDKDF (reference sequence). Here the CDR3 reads CATSGRLAGALYNEQFF. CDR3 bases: TGTGCCACCAGCGGTAGACTAGCGGGGGCCCTTTACAATGAGCAGTTCTTC. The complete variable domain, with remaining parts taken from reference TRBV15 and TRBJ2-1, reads DAMVIQNPRYQVTQFGKPVTLSCSQTLNHNVMYWYQQKSSQAPKLLFHYYDKDFNNEADTPDNFQSRRPNTSFCFLDIRSPGLGDTAMYLCATSGRLAGALYNEQFFGPGTRLTVL.

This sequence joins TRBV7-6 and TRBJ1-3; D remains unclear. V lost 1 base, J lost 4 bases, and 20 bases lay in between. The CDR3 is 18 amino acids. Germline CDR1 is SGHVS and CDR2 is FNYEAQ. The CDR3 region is CASSLGVFAGSLGNTIYF. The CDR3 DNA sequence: TGTGCCAGCAGCTTAGGAGTTTTTGCAGGATCTCTGGGAAACACCATATATTTT.